This T cell receptor beta chain was recovered during a study of blood T cell repertoires in COVID-19. This CDR3 region has 15 residues. Trimming removed 1 base at V and 7 bases at J, with 14 bases between. Germline V CDR1 and CDR2: LNHNV, YYDKDF (reference sequence). Assay used: immunoSEQ multiplex PCR; TCRdb lists only in-frame clones, some missing. The table has about 160,000 clones, more than 65% seen once. The J gene is TRBJ2-1, the V gene TRBV15; the D is unclear. Sample: PBMCs or T cells enriched from blood (not recorded which). The sequence came from a woman aged 40 to 55 with acute COVID-19. The chain's CDR3 is CATSRAPTPLNEQFF. DNA of the CDR3: TGTGCCACCAGCAGAGCGCCTACTCCCCTTAATGAGCAGTTCTTC.